This T cell receptor (beta chain) emerged from a study of glioma-infiltrating T cells after dendritic cell vaccination (TCRdb year 2016). Background on the whole study: A cohort of approximately 15 glioblastoma patients from Phase I and II dendritic cell vaccination trials was included, of whom 9 were newly diagnosed and 6 had recurrent disease. Patients received autologous tumor lysate-pulsed dendritic cell vaccination between about 2002 and 2013. Three intradermal dendritic cell vaccine injections were administered to patients at biweekly intervals in the arm below the axilla. Survival after dendritic cell vaccination was correlated with TCR sequencing metrics, such as TIL content and the overlap between tumor and blood repertoires. In glioblastoma patients vaccinated with dendritic cells, deep sequencing of TCR beta CDR3 regions served to measure the amount of tumor-infiltrating lymphocytes and to compare repertoires between tumor and blood. The vaccine consisted of monocyte-derived dendritic cells cultured less than 9 days with IL-4 and GM-CSF, then pulsed overnight with autologous tumor lysate.

Paper-wide results and their limitations: No direct relationship between TCR clonality and survival was found, suggesting a diverse polyclonal response may matter. The cohort was small and heterogeneous, and full blood and tumor sets were available for few patients, with initial-recurrent tumor pairs available for even fewer patients. After dendritic cell vaccination, a higher estimated pretreatment TIL content predicted longer time to progression and longer overall survival. The three-group TCR overlap response model was characterized as speculative, and prospective validation of the model was stated to be required.

The germline V gene encodes CDR1 SGHRS and CDR2 YFSETQ. Trimmed from V: 7 bases; trimmed from J: 3 bases; junction bases lacking a gene match: 9. The CDR3, from cysteine to phenylalanine, totals 15 residues. Only CDR3 DNA is held: 45 bases, read in frame from base 1. To be selected, patients needed enough residual fresh-frozen tumor tissue and more than two years of available survival data. None of the glioblastoma patients carried an isocitrate dehydrogenase mutation, although molecular status otherwise varied. PBMC were collected before vaccination, two weeks after the third vaccination, and at tumor progression when it occurred. The Qiagen DNeasy Blood extraction Kit was used for extraction of genomic DNA. As regards this clone: Its antigen specificity is not known. Base qualities are not recorded, but no much larger clone differs from it by a single base.

Using the immunoSEQ assay, TCRB CDR3 regions were amplified from 2 to 2.5 micrograms of genomic DNA, or from all available DNA when less than that was on hand. The multiplex PCR relied on 60 forward primers for TCR V beta segments and 13 reverse primers for J beta segments. To estimate the number of reads per starting template, synthetic control templates were added to each sample at limiting dilution. Reads of 87 bp were generated by sequencing on the Illumina HiSeq System. In the original analysis: PCR and sequencing errors were removed by a nearest neighbor algorithm that merged closely related sequences. TCR overlap was defined as the percentage of unique tumor TCR beta sequences that were also present in the same patient's peripheral blood. TCRdb retrieved this table from immuneACCESS and kept in-frame rearrangements only. Not all clones are present; in checked studies, unresolved V genes account for under half, and no reason is known for the remainder. That table gives V, J and clone size, and the DNA gave D and trimming. In all, the sample holds about 92,000 clones, and more than 75% of those were seen once. Around 14% of the sample comes from the top ten.

The sequence joins TRBV5-1 to TRBJ2-3, and TRBD2 aligns with 9 junction nucleotides. Sequenced material: blood, taken before dendritic cell vaccination. The sequence came from a human donor with glioblastoma. DNA sequence: TGCGCCAGCTCCCCACCGGGACTAGCTACAGATACGCAGTATTTT. It is translated as CASSPPGLATDTQYF.